These 23 T cell receptor beta chains originate from one sample sequenced in a study of shared clonotypes between healthy human individuals. Here immunoSEQ multiplex PCR was the method, and the copy in TCRdb shows in-frame clones only, minus some. The table records about 2,500,000 clones, roughly 92% of them present only once. The specimen sequenced was naive CD4+ T cells sorted from blood. Subset reported: CD45RA+ positively selected. The receptors originated from a man in his late teens or twenties in good health.

J is TRBJ2-1 and V is TRBV6-6; possible D gene TRBD1, 6 bases. This CDR3 has 12 residues. Germline values: CDR1 MNHNY, CDR2 SVGAGI (reference sequence). V gave up 4 bases and J gave up 15 bases, with 16 bases separating them. CDR3 in DNA: TGTGCCAGCAGTTCGCGGACAGCTACCCCGTTCTTC. Translation gives CASSSRTATPFF.

The CDR3 here is CASRDRGATQYF. The CDR3 coding sequence is TGTGCCAGCAGGGATCGGGGGGCTACGCAGTATTTT. V gene TRBV28 combines with J gene TRBJ2-3, with D possibly matching TRBD2 (7 bases). This CDR3 spans 12 amino acids. V shed 6 bases and J shed 8 bases, with 12 bases lying between them. The germline V gene has CDR1 MDHEN and CDR2 SYDVKM.

The chain combines TRBV30 with TRBJ2-1, with 11 bases fitting TRBD2. CDR1 GTSNPN and CDR2 SVGIG come from the germline V gene (reference sequence). CDR3 length equals 13 residues. The CDR3 is CLGASGRYNEQFF. The CDR3 DNA is TGTCTCGGGGCTAGCGGGAGGTACAATGAGCAGTTCTTC.

The CDR3 sequence: CASSQRALIEAFF. The CDR3, as DNA: TGTGCCAGCAGCCAGAGGGCACTTATTGAAGCTTTCTTT. This chain links TRBV6-1 with TRBJ1-1, with D hard to call. The V end was cut by 6 bases, the J end by 7 bases, with 15 bases between. Looked up from germline, CDR1 is MNHNS and CDR2 is SASEGT. The CDR3 sequence is 13 residues long.

The rearrangement uses TRBV28 and TRBJ2-5; 7 bases fit TRBD1. The CDR3 covers 18 residues. Trimming removed 4 bases from V and 4 bases from J; junction bases left unmatched: 18. Germline loops: CDR1 MDHEN, CDR2 SYDVKM. CDR3 residues: CASSSPQLTGKVRETQYF. The CDR3 region has the DNA TGTGCCAGCAGTTCACCCCAATTGACAGGGAAGGTCCGAGAGACCCAGTACTTC. Filled out from reference TRBV28 and TRBJ2-5, the complete variable domain reads DVKVTQSSRYLVKRTGEKVFLECVQDMDHENMFWYRQDPGLGLRLIYFSYDVKMKEKGDIPEGYSVSREKKERFSLILESASTNQTSMYLCASSSPQLTGKVRETQYFGPGTRLLVL.

CDR3 sequence: CASSLGLTPETQYF. The CDR3 DNA follows: TGCGCCAGCAGCTTGGGGTTGACGCCAGAGACCCAGTACTTC. The genes are TRBV5-1 and TRBJ2-5; D ambiguous. CDR3 size: 14 residues. The V gene lost 0 bases and the J gene lost 4 bases, with 10 bases spanning the gap. Germline loops: CDR1 SGHRS, CDR2 YFSETQ.

The chain recombines TRBV18 with TRBJ2-1, with 10 bases lining up with TRBD2. This CDR3 is 16 amino acids long. Germline CDR1 KGHSH, CDR2 LQKENI. Germline trimming cut 4 bases from V and 5 bases from J; bases unmatched to any gene: 8. CDR3 loop: CASSRPSGSKNNEQFF. CDR3 nucleotide sequence: TGTGCCAGCTCACGCCCTAGCGGGAGTAAGAACAATGAGCAGTTCTTC. The complete variable domain, with remaining parts taken from reference TRBV18 and TRBJ2-1, reads NAGVMQNPRHLVRRRGQEARLRCSPMKGHSHVYWYRQLPEEGLKFMVYLQKENIIDESGMPKERFSAEFPKEGPSILRIQQVVRGDSAAYFCASSRPSGSKNNEQFFGPGTRLTVL.

The chain links TRBV19 to TRBJ1-2; D is unresolved. Trimming shortened V by 3 bases and J by 2 bases, and 4 bases separated the two germline ends. CDR1 LNHDA and CDR2 SQIVND come from the germline V gene (reference sequence). CDR3 length: 12 residues. The CDR3 DNA sequence: TGTGCCAGTAGTATGACCAACTATGGCTACACCTTC. Translating gives CASSMTNYGYTF.

The chain combines TRBV2 with TRBJ2-7, with unresolved D. CDR1 and CDR2 (germline): SNHLY, FYNNEI. With 4 bases removed from V and 5 bases from J, the gap between germline ends came to 15 bases. The CDR3 runs 14 residues. In nucleotides, the CDR3 is TGTGCCAGCAGTGCTCTTGTCCCTAACAACGAGCAGTACTTC. Translating it yields CASSALVPNNEQYF.

The rearrangement joins TRBV9 to TRBJ2-7; 9 bases align to TRBD1. The CDR3 is 19 residues long. Germline V gene data show CDR1 as SGDLS and CDR2 as YYNGEE. Germline trimming cut 0 bases from V and 5 bases from J; bases unmatched to any gene: 18. CDR3 sequence: CASSVVSPDRQGGWDEQYF. In nucleotides, the CDR3 is TGTGCCAGCAGCGTAGTGAGTCCGGACCGACAGGGGGGGTGGGACGAGCAGTACTTC.

The chain joins TRBV21-1 to TRBJ2-1. TRBV21-1 is deemed a pseudogene. The CDR3 loop spans 13 amino acids. CDR3 nucleotide sequence: TGTGCCAGCAGCTCTCGACCTCACAATGAGCAGTTCTTC. This codes for CASSSRPHNEQFF.

This sequence joins TRBV7-8 and TRBJ2-3, with D perhaps being TRBD1 or TRBD2 (5 bases each). V dropped 0 bases and J dropped 1 base, with 20 bases sitting between them. Germline-derived CDR1 and CDR2 are SGHVS and FQNEAQ. The CDR3 covers 19 residues. CDR3 protein: CASSLAWFGPGTGTDTQYF. CDR3 nucleotide sequence: TGTGCCAGCAGCTTAGCGTGGTTCGGACCGGGGACGGGCACAGATACGCAGTATTTT.

The CDR3 region is CASSQNPGQGIGYTF. CDR3 bases: TGCGCCAGCAGCCAAAACCCGGGACAGGGGATTGGCTACACCTTC. This sequence joins TRBV4-3 and TRBJ1-2; 10 bases line up with TRBD1. CDR3 size: 15 residues. Germline CDR1 reads LGHNA; CDR2 reads YSLEER. V trimming: 2 bases; J trimming: 7 bases; junction bases outside the gene matches: 7.

The chain recombines TRBV28 with TRBJ1-4; D gene uncertain. Trimming pared 1 base from V and 10 bases from J, leaving 13 bases between. The CDR3 is 14 residues long. Germline-derived CDR1 and CDR2 are MDHEN and SYDVKM. The DNA for the CDR3 is TGTGCCAGCAGTTTATTAACACGGGGAGGAAAACTGTTTTTT. This encodes CASSLLTRGGKLFF.

The chain has TRBV4-3 and TRBJ1-2; no firm D call. With 0 bases removed from V and 7 bases from J, the gap between germline ends came to 18 bases. Germline CDR1 is LGHNA and CDR2 is YSLEER. This CDR3 is built from 16 residues. DNA of the CDR3: TGCGCCAGCAGCCAAGATTCAGAGGGAATACTCGTTGGCTACACCTTC. The encoded protein is CASSQDSEGILVGYTF.

This clone appeared a single time. The chain employs TRBV7-9 and TRBJ1-1, with 9 bases lining up with TRBD1. V shed 2 bases, J shed 4 bases, and the junction held 14 bases outside the gene matches. Germline V gene lookup returns CDR1 SEHNR and CDR2 FQNEAQ (reference sequence). This CDR3 is built from 18 residues. CDR3 loop: CASSLYRIRTGAITEAFF. The CDR3 region has the DNA TGTGCCAGCAGCTTATATCGGATCCGGACAGGGGCAATCACTGAAGCTTTCTTT.

The CDR3: CAWSLFSGNTIYF. The CDR3 bases are TGTGCCTGGAGTCTATTCTCTGGAAACACCATATATTTT. This sequence joins TRBV30 and TRBJ1-3; D uncertain. The V end was cut by 2 bases, the J end by 0 bases, with 5 bases between. Germline V CDR1 and CDR2: GTSNPN, SVGIG (reference sequence). This CDR3 region has 13 residues.

This chain joins TRBV30 and TRBJ2-7, with TRBD2 as a possible D gene (5 bases). Per germline, CDR1 GTSNPN and CDR2 SVGIG (reference sequence). The CDR3 consists of 13 residues. V was cut by 1 base and J by 7 bases, with 14 bases left in between. For the CDR3, the DNA is TGTGCCTGGAGTGCGGAGTTACCGGGGGAGCAGTACTTC. Encoded protein: CAWSAELPGEQYF.

As to this clone: Other DNA sequences in this specimen translate into the identical CDR3. CDR3 residues: CAWRDRGRTGELFF. In nucleotides, the CDR3 is TGTGCCTGGAGGGACAGGGGGCGGACCGGGGAGCTGTTTTTT. The rearrangement links TRBV30 to TRBJ2-2; TRBD1 matches 11 bases. The trim removed 3 bases at V and 5 bases at J, leaving 2 bases unmatched. CDR3 length: 14 amino acids. Germline CDR1 reads GTSNPN; CDR2 reads SVGIG (reference sequence).

The genes are TRBV5-1 and TRBJ1-6, with D uncertain. V was shortened by 2 bases and J by 0 bases, with 12 bases between the two germline ends. The CDR3 has 17 residues. The germline V gene encodes CDR1 SGHRS and CDR2 YFSETQ. The chain's CDR3 is CASSLNRRPSYNSPLHF. The DNA for the CDR3 is TGCGCCAGCAGCTTAAACCGCAGACCCTCCTATAATTCACCCCTCCACTTT.

The CDR3 loop is CASSPGGLAGNIQYF. CDR3 in DNA: TGTGCCAGCAGCCCGGGAGGGCTAGCGGGAAACATTCAGTACTTC. This chain joins TRBV7-2 and TRBJ2-4; 8 nucleotides match TRBD2. Looked up from germline, CDR1 is SGHTA and CDR2 is FQGNSA. The J segment lost 6 bases and the V segment lost 5 bases, leaving 9 bases of the junction unmatched. The CDR3 loop spans 15 amino acids.

The chain couples TRBV5-4 to TRBJ1-2; perhaps TRBD1 as D (5 bases). Between the trimmed V and J ends, which lost 4 bases and 7 bases, there was a span of 11 bases. CDR1 is SGHNT, CDR2 YYREEE, per germline (reference sequence). This CDR3 has 12 amino acids. The CDR3 reads CASSGDGPGYTF. The CDR3 DNA is TGTGCCAGCAGCGGGGACGGACCTGGCTACACCTTC.

The chain is built from TRBV28 and TRBJ2-5, with D possibly matching TRBD1 (5 bases). The germline V and J ends were trimmed by 3 bases and 5 bases, with 13 bases remaining between them. The germline V gene has CDR1 MDHEN and CDR2 SYDVKM. CDR3 size: 14 residues. CDR3 coding DNA: TGTGCCAGCAGTTTGAGTGCAGGGTCGGAGACCCAGTACTTC. This encodes CASSLSAGSETQYF.